This T cell receptor beta chain appears in the sequencing data of a study of shared clonotypes between healthy human individuals. J was trimmed by 6 bases and V by 1 base; bases with no gene match: 6. Germline V CDR1 and CDR2: SGHNT, YENEEA. The CDR3 covers 17 residues. Clones were sequenced by immunoSEQ multiplex PCR, and TCRdb holds only the in-frame ones, with some missing. This sample yields about 1.5 million clones, of which over 95% are seen a single time; about 1.2% belongs to the top ten. This sequence joins TRBV11-3 and TRBJ2-2, with 12 positions matching TRBD2. The receptor's source is a man younger than 45 in good health. Sequences were obtained from naive CD4+ T cells sorted from blood. As to subset: CD45RA+ positively selected. CDR3 DNA: TGTGCCAGCAGCTTAGGACTAGCGGGAGTTCGGGCCGGGGAGCTGTTTTTT. Encoded protein: CASSLGLAGVRAGELFF.